Listed below are T cell receptor beta chains from one sample, sequenced in a study of T cell responses to AZD1222 COVID-19 vaccine. TCRdb's copy holds only in-frame clones and misses some; the assay was immunoSEQ multiplex PCR. The sample lists more than 70,000 clones; 70% to 90% were seen once. Sequenced material: peripheral blood, taken on day 0 of AZD1222 vaccination. These receptors were collected from an adult in good health. Each CDR3 is given with its conserved first and last residue. The D gene is left open where the match is weak. Clone size is shown for a subset of rows, as once, few, many or a class of expanded clone.

clone size,V gene,D gene,J gene,CDR3 DNA,CDR3 protein
-,TRBV28,-,TRBJ1-3,TGTGCCAGCAGCCCACAGCGAAACACCATATATTTT,CASSPQRNTIYF
-,TRBV7-2,TRBD2,TRBJ2-3,TGTGCCAGCAGCCCACTAGCGGGGGGGCAAAATACGCAGTATTTT,CASSPLAGGQNTQYF
-,TRBV12-3/TRBV12-4,-,TRBJ1-3,TGTGCCAGCACCGACCCTCCAGGCACCATATATTTT,CASTDPPGTIYF
once,TRBV4-3,-,TRBJ1-4,TGCGCCAGCAGCCAGAACCCGGGGGCGAATGAAAAACTGTTTTTT,CASSQNPGANEKLFF
once,TRBV6-4,-,TRBJ1-2,TGTGCCAGCAGTGACTCGAGCTGGGCAGTAAATCACTTACACTATGGCTACACCTTC,CASSDSSWAVNHLHYGYTF
-,TRBV7-2,-,TRBJ1-3,TGTGCCAGCAGCTTAGATTGGGGAGGAGGGTCCTCTGGAAACACCATATATTTT,CASSLDWGGGSSGNTIYF
-,TRBV11-1,TRBD2,TRBJ2-3,TGTGCCAGCAGCCAACTAGCGGGGCGAGCAGATACGCAGTATTTT,CASSQLAGRADTQYF
-,TRBV19,-,TRBJ1-5,TGTGCCAGTAGTACTGGGACATTTTATAGCAATCAGCCCCAGCATTTT,CASSTGTFYSNQPQHF
once,TRBV7-3,-,TRBJ1-2,TGTGCCAGCACCAATCCTGGGGCGCGTATCTATGGCTACACCTTC,CASTNPGARIYGYTF
-,TRBV19,-,TRBJ1-5,TGTGCCACCAACCTCGGGACGGTTAATAGCAATCAGCCCCAGCATTTT,CATNLGTVNSNQPQHF
-,TRBV15,-,TRBJ1-1,TGTGCCACCAGCAGAGACAGGGCTAACACTGAAGCTTTCTTT,CATSRDRANTEAFF
-,TRBV27,TRBD1,TRBJ2-5,TGTGCCAGCCGGGACAGGGGTTCTCTAAAGACCCAGTACTTC,CASRDRGSLKTQYF
few,TRBV7-3,TRBD1,TRBJ1-1,TGTGCCAGCAGCTTATATTTGCAGGGGGCATCAAACACTGAAGCTTTCTTT,CASSLYLQGASNTEAFF
-,TRBV5-4,-,TRBJ2-5,TGTGCCAGCAGCTTGGGGGGTGGAGAGACCCAGTACTTC,CASSLGGGETQYF
-,TRBV6-2/TRBV6-3,-,TRBJ2-2,TGTGCCAGCAGTTATGTCATCAGCGGGGAGCTGTTTTTT,CASSYVISGELFF
-,TRBV5-1,-,TRBJ1-2,TGCGCCAGCAGCTTGACAGCCAACTATGGCTACACCTTC,CASSLTANYGYTF
-,TRBV6-2/TRBV6-3,TRBD1,TRBJ1-1,TGTGCCAGCAGCACCACGACAGGGGGGACTGAAGCTTTCTTT,CASSTTTGGTEAFF
few,TRBV3-1/TRBV3-2,-,TRBJ1-5,TGTGCCTCAAGCGGGTTTGGTGCGGGCAATCAGCCCCAGCATTTT,CASSGFGAGNQPQHF
-,TRBV19,TRBD1,TRBJ1-2,TGTGCCAGTAGCCCCCCCGGGGACAGGGCACATGGCTACACCTTC,CASSPPGDRAHGYTF
-,TRBV6-5,TRBD1,TRBJ2-5,TGTGCCAGCAGTTTCCGGACAGGGGGGAAGGAGACCCAGTACTTC,CASSFRTGGKETQYF
-,TRBV5-1,-,TRBJ1-5,TGCGCCAGCAGCTTGCTCGGACAGCAAAATCAGCCCCAGCATTTT,CASSLLGQQNQPQHF
-,TRBV7-8,TRBD1,TRBJ2-7,TGTGCCAGCAGCTCCGGACAGGTTTACTACGAGCAGTACTTC,CASSSGQVYYEQYF
-,TRBV28,-,TRBJ1-1,TGTGCCAGCAGTCCCCCGAACACTGAAGCTTTCTTT,CASSPPNTEAFF
-,TRBV6-6,-,TRBJ2-7,TGTGCCAGCAGCTCCCAGCGGGGGACAGATCCCTACGAGCAGTACTTC,CASSSQRGTDPYEQYF
once,TRBV12-3/TRBV12-4,-,TRBJ1-5,TGTGCCAGCAGTCCTGAGTATAGTCAGCCCCAGCATTTT,CASSPEYSQPQHF
-,TRBV29-1,-,TRBJ2-1,TGCAGCGTGGCGAGGTGGACAACAAGATACAATGAGCAGTTCTTC,CSVARWTTRYNEQFF
-,TRBV7-3,-,TRBJ2-7,TGTGCCAGCAGCCCAGCCGCGAGCACCCGCGAGCAGTACTTC,CASSPAASTREQYF